A selection of T cell receptor beta chains follows, all from one sample in a study of cytomegalovirus exposure and HLA in healthy donors. Measured with immunoSEQ multiplex PCR; TCRdb has only the in-frame clones, and not every one. The data show around 110,000 clones, with 60% to 85% seen just once and around 1.5% held by the top ten. Sequenced material: PBMCs. These receptors were taken from a woman between 18 and 29 years old in good health and CMV-seronegative. CDR3s include the opening cysteine and the closing phenylalanine or tryptophan. The D gene is left open where the match is weak. Expanded clones are given a class, and other clones once, few, many or no size at all.

j_call,d_call,v_call,clone_size,cdr3_aa,cdr3_nt
TRBJ1-6,TRBD1,TRBV27,NA,CASSLRDRPNSPLHF,TGTGCCAGCAGTCTCAGGGACAGGCCAAATTCACCCCTCCACTTT
TRBJ1-4,NA,TRBV10-3,few,CAIREDIVENEKLFF,TGTGCCATCAGAGAGGACATTGTTGAGAACGAAAAACTGTTTTTT
TRBJ1-6,NA,TRBV6-1,NA,CASRGVISYNSPLHF,TGTGCCAGCAGAGGAGTGATCTCCTATAATTCACCCCTCCACTTT
TRBJ1-1,NA,TRBV28,NA,CASHQGSLFF,TGTGCCAGCCACCAGGGCAGTCTATTCTTT
TRBJ2-2,NA,TRBV4-1,NA,CASSLRQAAANTGELFF,TGCGCCAGCAGCCTGCGACAGGCGGCCGCGAACACCGGGGAGCTGTTTTTT
TRBJ1-4,NA,TRBV9,NA,CASSVRGGDANEKLFF,TGTGCCAGCAGCGTACGGGGAGGGGACGCGAATGAAAAACTGTTTTTT
TRBJ1-4,NA,TRBV5-4,NA,CASSLGGDRMFF,TGTGCCAGCAGCTTAGGAGGAGATCGCATGTTTTTT
TRBJ2-2,NA,TRBV5-1,NA,CASRSTNTGELFF,TGCGCCAGCAGGTCCACGAACACCGGGGAGCTGTTTTTT
TRBJ1-2,TRBD1,TRBV6-6,NA,CASSAGTGNYGYTF,TGTGCCAGCAGTGCCGGGACAGGCAACTATGGCTACACCTTC
TRBJ1-2,NA,TRBV27,NA,CASSLGAGIGYTF,TGTGCCAGCAGTTTAGGCGCAGGGATTGGCTACACCTTC
TRBJ1-2,NA,TRBV28,NA,CASISLGNNNRYGYTF,TGTGCCAGCATAAGTCTCGGGAATAATAATAGATATGGCTACACCTTC
TRBJ1-6,TRBD1,TRBV23-1,NA,CASSQLGQGVGNSPLHF,TGCGCCAGCAGTCAACTAGGACAGGGGGTGGGTAATTCACCCCTCCACTTT
TRBJ2-5,TRBD1,TRBV5-1,NA,CATRDSQETQYF,TGCGCCACCCGGGACAGCCAAGAGACCCAGTACTTC
TRBJ2-3,TRBD2,TRBV7-8,few,CASSRRLAGGPNTQYF,TGTGCCAGCAGCCGGAGACTAGCGGGGGGGCCGAATACGCAGTATTTT
TRBJ2-6,TRBD1,TRBV30,NA,CAWLNAGGIPGANVLTF,TGTGCCTGGTTAAATGCAGGGGGAATCCCTGGGGCCAACGTCCTGACTTTC
TRBJ1-6,NA,TRBV7-9,NA,CASSFGPSSYNSPLHF,TGTGCCAGCAGCTTCGGTCCGAGCTCCTATAATTCACCCCTCCACTTT
TRBJ2-5,NA,TRBV2,NA,CASSSILRGETQYF,TGTGCCAGCAGTTCAATCCTCCGGGGAGAGACCCAGTACTTC
TRBJ2-3,NA,TRBV6-6,few,CASSDRSTDTQYF,TGTGCCAGCTCAGACAGGAGCACAGATACGCAGTATTTT
TRBJ2-7,NA,TRBV6-5,NA,CASSLTAGGYEQYF,TGTGCCAGCAGTTTGACGGCGGGTGGCTACGAGCAGTACTTC
TRBJ2-1,TRBD2,TRBV5-1,NA,CASSLAGLAGGSWNEQFF,TGCGCCAGCAGCTTGGCCGGACTAGCGGGGGGGTCCTGGAATGAGCAGTTCTTC
TRBJ2-7,NA,TRBV6-5,NA,CASSYFGAPSYEQYF,TGTGCCAGCAGTTACTTTGGGGCACCGTCCTACGAGCAGTACTTC
TRBJ1-5,NA,TRBV19,NA,CASSISSGDYSNQPQHF,TGTGCCAGTAGTATATCATCAGGGGACTATAGCAATCAGCCCCAGCATTTT
TRBJ1-1,NA,TRBV28,NA,CASPPSRGNTEAFF,TGTGCCAGCCCCCCTTCTAGGGGGAACACTGAAGCTTTCTTT
TRBJ2-7,NA,TRBV21-1,few,CASSNRNRPQGLHYEQYF,TGTGCCAGCAGCAACCGAAATCGTCCACAGGGGCTCCACTACGAGCAGTACTTC
TRBJ2-1,TRBD2,TRBV28,NA,CASSPAGGGNEQFF,TGTGCCAGCAGTCCCGCCGGGGGGGGCAATGAGCAGTTCTTC
TRBJ1-5,TRBD1,TRBV2,NA,CASKGQTSSPQHF,TGTGCCAGCAAGGGACAGACGAGCAGTCCCCAGCATTTT
TRBJ2-7,NA,TRBV12-2,NA,CASRLVDGQRKTYEQYF,TGTGCAAGTCGCTTAGTAGATGGGCAGAGAAAAACCTACGAGCAGTACTTC
TRBJ2-5,NA,TRBV27,NA,CASSLSGQSWRETQYF,TGTGCCAGCAGTTTATCGGGGCAGTCCTGGCGGGAGACCCAGTACTTC
TRBJ1-2,TRBD1,TRBV7-9,NA,CASSINRGQGYGYTF,TGTGCCAGCAGTATAAATAGGGGGCAAGGCTATGGCTACACCTTC
TRBJ2-1,NA,TRBV5-1,NA,CASSLLGRAARNEQFF,TGCGCCAGCAGCTTGCTTGGCAGGGCGGCACGCAATGAGCAGTTCTTC
TRBJ1-4,TRBD1,TRBV19,NA,CASSKRTGSPFNEKLFF,TGTGCCAGTAGTAAGCGGACAGGGTCCCCTTTTAATGAAAAACTGTTTTTT
TRBJ1-5,NA,TRBV5-6,NA,CASSKRGKSWISPQHF,TGTGCCAGCAGCAAACGGGGGAAGTCTTGGATCAGCCCCCAGCATTTT
TRBJ2-5,NA,TRBV18,NA,CASSPPGTRGETQYF,TGTGCCAGCTCACCCCCCGGGACGCGGGGCGAGACCCAGTACTTC
TRBJ1-1,NA,TRBV10-1,NA,CASSLETTGTEAFF,TGCGCCAGCAGCCTAGAAACGACCGGCACTGAAGCTTTCTTT
TRBJ1-2,TRBD1,TRBV6-5,NA,CASSYSKGTGNYGYTF,TGTGCCAGCAGTTACTCGAAGGGGACAGGGAACTATGGCTACACCTTC
TRBJ2-3,NA,TRBV7-6,NA,CASSLALAAATDTQYF,TGTGCCAGCAGCTTAGCGTTAGCGGCAGCCACAGATACGCAGTATTTT
TRBJ2-1,NA,TRBV18,NA,CASSLNRKDEQFF,TGTGCCAGCTCACTTAACAGAAAGGATGAGCAGTTCTTC
TRBJ1-1,NA,TRBV5-6,NA,CASSPQGKNTEAFF,TGTGCCAGCAGCCCTCAGGGTAAGAACACTGAAGCTTTCTTT
TRBJ2-7,TRBD2,TRBV4-2,NA,CASSQVSGTTYEQYF,TGTGCCAGCAGCCAAGTAAGCGGGACCACCTACGAGCAGTACTTC